This T cell receptor beta chain emerged from a study of blood T cell repertoires in COVID-19. CDR3 length: 16 amino acids. The V and J ends lost 3 bases and 0 bases respectively, with 14 bases between them. CDR1 and CDR2 from the germline V gene are KGHSH and LQKENI. TCRdb's copy holds only in-frame clones and misses some; the assay was immunoSEQ multiplex PCR. The profile shows some 240,000 clones, about four fifths of them singletons. The sequencing input was peripheral blood. This TCR came from a woman of 80 years or more with acute or convalescent COVID-19. V is TRBV18 and J is TRBJ1-1, with D possibly TRBD1 on 5 matching bases. In nucleotides, the CDR3 is TGTGCCAGCTCACCGCCAGGGCTTGTCATGAACACTGAAGCTTTCTTT. Encoded protein: CASSPPGLVMNTEAFF.